The source of this T cell receptor beta chain is a study of shared clonotypes between healthy human individuals. V lost 6 bases and J 6 bases, leaving 15 bases between the germline ends. From germline, CDR1 is MNHEY and CDR2 SMNVEV (reference sequence). CDR3 length equals 13 residues. The donors were adults (healthy and HIV-negative) with no recent acute infections or vaccinations. All donors were Caucasian adults living in Nashville, Tennessee. The repertoire was sequenced with immunoSEQ multiplex PCR; TCRdb's copy has only in-frame clones and lacks some. The table shows 600,000 to 750,000 clones, with roughly two thirds occurring only once.

The chain carries TRBV27 and TRBJ2-7, with D perhaps matching TRBD2 (6 bases). The sample consisted of memory CD4+ T cells sorted from blood. Subset here: CD45RA-negative fraction. This receptor was identified in a woman younger than 45 in good health. CDR3 nucleotides: TGTGCCAGCAGACTGAGTTTAGCGGCCGAGCAGTACTTC. Translation gives CASRLSLAAEQYF.